These T cell receptor beta chains were read from a single sample in a study of cytomegalovirus exposure and HLA in healthy donors. Only in-frame clones appear in the TCRdb table, and some are missing; sequencing was by immunoSEQ multiplex PCR. This table holds 100,000 to 150,000 clones, roughly four fifths found once. Sequenced input: PBMCs. The receptors were gathered from a female donor in good health and CMV-seropositive. CDR3s include the opening cysteine and the closing phenylalanine or tryptophan. Each record gives: D gene, clone size, J gene, V gene, CDR3 protein, CDR3 DNA. A D gene is named only where the DNA matches it firmly. The size field is filled for only some rows; it gives once, few, many or a size class.

TRBD2 - TRBJ2-1 TRBV6-1 CASSPGLVDEQFF TGTGCCAGCAGTCCGGGACTAGTAGATGAGCAGTTCTTC
TRBD2 - TRBJ2-1 TRBV2 CASTPGRGYNEQFF TGTGCCAGCACCCCCGGGAGGGGCTACAATGAGCAGTTCTTC
- - TRBJ2-7 TRBV7-9 CASSLGGTTYEQYF TGTGCCAGCAGCTTAGGTGGGACAACGTACGAGCAGTACTTC
- - TRBJ2-1 TRBV10-1 CASSEDPGPLSEQFF TGCGCCAGCAGTGAGGACCCTGGGCCCCTAAGTGAGCAGTTCTTC
- - TRBJ2-1 TRBV30 CAWSIQGLYNEQFF TGTGCCTGGAGTATCCAGGGTTTATACAATGAGCAGTTCTTC
TRBD1 - TRBJ2-5 TRBV7-2 CATTGTETQYF TGTGCCACGACAGGGACGGAGACCCAGTACTTC
TRBD2 - TRBJ2-6 TRBV5-4 CASMRGAGVLSGANVLTF TGTGCCAGCATGCGTGGAGCGGGAGTTCTCTCTGGGGCCAACGTCCTGACTTTC
- - TRBJ1-1 TRBV9 CASSVGGGAHTEAFF TGTGCCAGCAGCGTAGGTGGGGGGGCGCACACTGAAGCTTTCTTT
- - TRBJ2-7 TRBV11-2 CASSLGGGVYYEQYF TGTGCCAGCAGCTTAGGAGGGGGAGTATACTACGAGCAGTACTTC
- once TRBJ1-1 TRBV9 CASSVAAGTSEAFF TGTGCCAGCAGCGTAGCGGCGGGAACAAGTGAAGCTTTCTTT
TRBD2 - TRBJ2-1 TRBV19 CASSIDRLTSGSYNEQFF TGTGCCAGTAGTATAGATCGATTGACTAGCGGATCCTACAATGAGCAGTTCTTC
TRBD2 - TRBJ2-1 TRBV28 CASKTSVPSGVYNEQFF TGTGCCAGCAAAACCTCAGTCCCTAGCGGGGTTTACAATGAGCAGTTCTTC
TRBD1 once TRBJ2-3 TRBV4-1 CASSQLPAPGQSTQYF TGCGCCAGCAGCCAACTACCCGCGCCGGGACAGAGTACGCAGTATTTT
TRBD2 - TRBJ2-3 TRBV27 CASSNLAGTDTQYF TGTGCCAGCAGTAACCTAGCGGGCACAGATACGCAGTATTTT
TRBD1 - TRBJ2-2 TRBV6-1 CASHRDRVTGELFF TGTGCCAGTCACCGGGACAGGGTTACCGGGGAGCTGTTTTTT
TRBD2 - TRBJ2-5 TRBV7-9 CASSQGLAGGETQYF TGTGCCAGCAGCCAGGGACTAGCGGGGGGAGAGACCCAGTACTTC
- once TRBJ1-1 TRBV6-1 CASSEFLRNTEAFF TGTGCCAGCAGTGAGTTTCTGAGGAACACTGAAGCTTTCTTT
TRBD1 - TRBJ2-7 TRBV6-1 CASSGVPGGTGHEQYF TGTGCCAGCAGTGGGGTACCCGGTGGGACAGGGCACGAGCAGTACTTC
- - TRBJ1-2 TRBV30 CAWRSTALVYGYTF TGTGCCTGGAGATCGACAGCGCTTGTCTATGGCTACACCTTC
- - TRBJ1-4 TRBV5-5 CASSFRKTGSYNEKLFF TGTGCCAGCAGCTTTAGAAAAACGGGGAGTTATAATGAAAAACTGTTTTTT
- - TRBJ2-7 TRBV6-1 CASSDLAYRVTYEQYF TGTGCCAGCAGTGATCTTGCTTACAGGGTTACCTACGAGCAGTACTTC
TRBD1 - TRBJ1-5 TRBV19 CASSITQGALQPQHF TGTGCCAGTAGTATCACACAGGGGGCTCTTCAGCCCCAGCATTTT
- few TRBJ2-7 TRBV27 CASSLVGAMAYEQYF TGTGCCAGCAGTTTAGTGGGGGCAATGGCCTACGAGCAGTACTTC
- - TRBJ2-7 TRBV11-2 CASSIAVYEQYF TGTGCCAGCAGCATCGCGGTCTACGAGCAGTACTTC
TRBD1 - TRBJ2-3 TRBV15 CATSRPTFRDRVTDTQYF TGTGCCACCAGCAGACCTACCTTTCGGGACAGGGTCACAGATACGCAGTATTTT
TRBD2 - TRBJ2-1 TRBV5-1 CASSLASGGYNEQFF TGCGCCAGCAGCTTGGCTAGCGGAGGTTACAATGAGCAGTTCTTC
- - TRBJ2-7 TRBV9 CASSVGMALNTYEQYF TGTGCCAGCAGCGTAGGCATGGCTCTCAATACCTACGAGCAGTACTTC
- - TRBJ1-3 TRBV2 CASGHGQLASGNTIYF TGTGCCAGCGGACATGGCCAGTTGGCCTCTGGAAACACCATATATTTT